This TCR beta chain was captured in a study of T cells in women clearing cervical HPV infection (dated by TCRdb to between 2017 and 2018). For the wider study: The cases were about 23 women with histologically confirmed HPV16-related CIN3 or worse, and 2 of those women had invasive cancers. The controls were some 23 women whose single incident HPV16 infection cleared within 12 months with no development of precancer or cancer. Blood from cases was drawn at the visit where the lesion was first identified, while blood from controls was drawn once the infection was no longer detected. For cases, the median interval between lesion detection and blood sampling was about 160 days, with an interquartile range of roughly 80 to 200 days. Since only a few of the women had HLA typing available, the possibility that HLA type was acting as a confounder could not be ruled out. An exploratory proof-of-principle case-control study, nested within the Guanacaste HPV Natural History Study in Costa Rica, was conducted to compare TCR repertoires across cervical HPV16 outcomes. Cases and controls were matched on year of sample collection and on age within five years. Cases had a median age of approximately 35 years and controls had a median age of around 41, with no significant differences in baseline characteristics. The parent cohort enrolled 9,800 or so women aged 18 or older in Guanacaste, Costa Rica, during about 1992 to 1995 and followed them for approximately seven years. As quality controls, five blinded duplicates were added to each group, bringing the total to roughly 60 samples made up of 50 or so participants and 10 or so replicates.

Every participant had a single incident cervical HPV16 infection, and prevalent HPV16 infections were excluded. Cervical HPV DNA was detected with MY09/MY11 PCR, and genotyping was done with dot-blot hybridization. Fifteen mL of heparinized blood was centrifuged, after which the buffy coat was aliquoted, frozen at -30 degrees C, and then stored at -80 degrees C. QIAGEN kits were used to extract genomic DNA from the buffy coat specimens. Ends trimmed: V by 6 bases, J by 6 bases; bases unmatched to a gene: 4. The CDR3 covers 13 residues, taking in both the cysteine and the phenylalanine. The DNA shown is the part of the CDR3 that was read: 30 bases, in frame from base 1. According to the germline V gene (reference sequence), CDR1 reads SEHNR and CDR2 reads FQNEAQ. Using the immunoSEQ assay, multiplex PCR amplified TCR beta CDR3 regions from an average of approximately 1,200 ng of genomic DNA per sample. Primer bias was corrected in the assay by using a complete synthetic TCR repertoire to establish an amplification baseline. Amplicons were sequenced on the Illumina platform. The original pipeline was this. Sequences were error-corrected by clustering with frequency ratios and a modified nearest-neighbor algorithm, then analyzed in the immunoSEQ Analyzer with IMGT gene definitions. At each rarefaction depth, TCR richness and evenness were averaged over 20 rarefaction repeats, and samples with fewer sequences than the depth were excluded. V, D and J gene relative abundances were compared between groups with Wilcoxon rank sum tests, applying FDR correction. Blinded duplicates gave an intraclass correlation of more than 90% for TCR richness and an average of around 76% across roughly 69 gene segments. The table comes from immuneACCESS by way of TCRdb, which keeps in-frame sequences with V and J called. Part of the clones is missing from these tables; in studies checked, under half for an unresolved V gene and the rest for unknown reasons. The V and J calls and clone size were taken over from that table, and D and trimming were inferred from the DNA. This sample's table contains about 27,000 clones. The ten largest make up more than 20% of the sample.

A note on this clone: What this receptor recognizes is not known. The read falls 3 residues short of the CDR3 end, and the missing part is taken from the germline J gene.

Study-wide findings and limitations: Significantly higher TCR repertoire richness was observed in CIN3+ cases than in controls across sequencing depths, whereas no difference in evenness was found. Because the number of T cells per sample was unknown, the richness differences could reflect varying T-cell content rather than repertoire biology. Cases had lower TRBV6-7 relative abundance than controls (around 0.11% versus 0.15%; Bonferroni P = 0.0008). Random forest classifiers combining richness and V gene abundances distinguished cases from controls with an estimated AUC of approximately 0.83. Whether associations preceded infection or resulted from infection could not be shown with the cross-sectional design, and effector/memory subsets and HPV-specific T cells were not isolated.

This TCR was recovered from a woman aged 18-70 years with a cervical HPV16 infection that either progressed to CIN3+ or cleared (not recorded which). The chain links TRBV7-9 with TRBJ2-1; 8 bases in the junction line up with TRBD2. The sample comprised blood buffy coat. This receptor has the CDR3 CASRAGTSNEQFF. CDR3 DNA (partial): TGTGCCAGCAGGGCCGGGACTAGCAATGAG.